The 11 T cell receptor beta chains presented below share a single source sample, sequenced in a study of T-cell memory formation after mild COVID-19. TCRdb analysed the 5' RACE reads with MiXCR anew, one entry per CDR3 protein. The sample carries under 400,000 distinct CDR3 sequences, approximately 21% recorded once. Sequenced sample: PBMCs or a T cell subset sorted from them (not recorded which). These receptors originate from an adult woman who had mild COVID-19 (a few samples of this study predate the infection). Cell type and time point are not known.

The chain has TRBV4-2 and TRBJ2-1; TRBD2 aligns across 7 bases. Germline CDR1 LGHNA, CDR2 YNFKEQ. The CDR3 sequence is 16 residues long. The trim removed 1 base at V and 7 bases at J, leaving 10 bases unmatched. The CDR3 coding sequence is TGTGCCAGCAGCCAAGGCTCGTCTAGCGGTACTAATGAGCAGTTCTTC. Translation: CASSQGSSSGTNEQFF.

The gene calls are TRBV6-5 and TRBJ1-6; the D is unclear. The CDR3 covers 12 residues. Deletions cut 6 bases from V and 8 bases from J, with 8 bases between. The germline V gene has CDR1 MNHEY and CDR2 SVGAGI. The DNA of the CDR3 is TGTGCCAGCAGCTACGGAGATTCACCCCTCCACTTT. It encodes CASSYGDSPLHF.

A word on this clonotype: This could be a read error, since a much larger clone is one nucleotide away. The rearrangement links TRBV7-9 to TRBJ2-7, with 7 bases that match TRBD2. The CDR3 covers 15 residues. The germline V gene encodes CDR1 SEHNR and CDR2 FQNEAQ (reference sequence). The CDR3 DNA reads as TGTGCCAGCAGCTTAGAGGGCGGGAGCTCCCACGAGCAGTACTTC. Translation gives CASSLEGGSSHEQYF.

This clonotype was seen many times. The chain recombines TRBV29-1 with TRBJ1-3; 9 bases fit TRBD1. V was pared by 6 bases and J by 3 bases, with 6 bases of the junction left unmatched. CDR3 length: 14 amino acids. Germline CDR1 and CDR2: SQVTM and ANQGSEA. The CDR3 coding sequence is TGCAGCGTGCGCGGGACAGGGTATGGAAACACCATATATTTT. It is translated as CSVRGTGYGNTIYF.

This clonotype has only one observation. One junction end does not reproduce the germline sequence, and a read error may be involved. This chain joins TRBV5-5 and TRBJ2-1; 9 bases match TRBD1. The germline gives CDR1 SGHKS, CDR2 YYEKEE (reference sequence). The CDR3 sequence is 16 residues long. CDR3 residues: CASSLSSGTGINEQFF. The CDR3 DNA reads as TGTGCCAGCAGCTTGTCTTCCGGGACAGGGATCAATGAGCAATTCTTC.

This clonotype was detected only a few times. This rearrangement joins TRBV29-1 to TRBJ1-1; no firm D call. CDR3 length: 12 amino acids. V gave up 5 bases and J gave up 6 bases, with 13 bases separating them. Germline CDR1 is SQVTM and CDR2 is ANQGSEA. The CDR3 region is CSVPREGPEAFF. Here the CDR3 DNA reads TGCAGCGTTCCCCGGGAGGGCCCTGAAGCTTTCTTT.

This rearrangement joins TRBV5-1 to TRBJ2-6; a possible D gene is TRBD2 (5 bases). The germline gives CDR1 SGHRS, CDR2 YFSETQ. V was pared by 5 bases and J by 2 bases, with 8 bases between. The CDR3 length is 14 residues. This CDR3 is CASRRVAGANVLTF. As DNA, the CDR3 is TGCGCCAGCAGGAGGGTGGCTGGGGCCAACGTCCTGACTTTC.

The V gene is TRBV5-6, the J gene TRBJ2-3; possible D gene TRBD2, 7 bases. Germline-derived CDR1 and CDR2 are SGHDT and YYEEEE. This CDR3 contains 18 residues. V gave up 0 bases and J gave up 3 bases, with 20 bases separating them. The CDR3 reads CASSLGGARGATTDTQYF. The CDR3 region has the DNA TGTGCCAGCAGCTTGGGTGGGGCTCGGGGGGCAACGACAGATACGCAGTATTTT.

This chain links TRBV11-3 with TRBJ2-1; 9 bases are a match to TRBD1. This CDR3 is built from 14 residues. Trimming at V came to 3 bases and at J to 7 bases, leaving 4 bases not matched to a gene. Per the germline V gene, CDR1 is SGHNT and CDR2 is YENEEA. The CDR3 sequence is CASSLKGQGNEQFF. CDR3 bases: TGTGCCAGCAGCTTGAAGGGACAGGGTAATGAGCAGTTCTTC.

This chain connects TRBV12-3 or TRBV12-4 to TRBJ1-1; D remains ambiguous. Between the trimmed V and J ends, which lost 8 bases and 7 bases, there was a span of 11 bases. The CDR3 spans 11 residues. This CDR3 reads CASRGQVEAFF. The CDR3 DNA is TGTGCCAGCCGAGGGCAGGTTGAAGCTTTCTTT.

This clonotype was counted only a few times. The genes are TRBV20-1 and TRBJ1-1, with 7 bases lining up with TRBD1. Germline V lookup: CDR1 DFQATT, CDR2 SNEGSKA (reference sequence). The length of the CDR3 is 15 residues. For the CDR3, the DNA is TGCGGGGATTTACCAGGGGGGTGGATGAACACTGAAGCTTTCTTT. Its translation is CGDLPGGWMNTEAFF.